This T cell receptor beta chain was documented in a study of blood T cell repertoires in COVID-19. Study in general: Specimens from acute and convalescent COVID-19 originated in the United States, Italy and Spain.

The repertoire was sequenced with immunoSEQ multiplex PCR; TCRdb's copy has only in-frame clones and lacks some. The data show about 360,000 clones, with less than 90% seen just once and 7.1% held by the top ten. This CDR3 comprises 16 residues. Germline V gene lookup returns CDR1 LGHNA and CDR2 YNFKEQ. The trim removed 0 bases at V and 7 bases at J, leaving 7 bases unmatched. This clone was detected only once. The V and J genes are TRBV4-2 and TRBJ2-1, with 9 bases lining up with TRBD2. This clonotype was sampled from a woman in her sixties with COVID-19, enrolled during active disease. Sequencing used peripheral blood. The CDR3 sequence: CASSQEWAGGRNEQFF. The CDR3 bases are TGTGCCAGCAGCCAAGAGTGGGCGGGGGGGCGGAATGAGCAGTTCTTC.